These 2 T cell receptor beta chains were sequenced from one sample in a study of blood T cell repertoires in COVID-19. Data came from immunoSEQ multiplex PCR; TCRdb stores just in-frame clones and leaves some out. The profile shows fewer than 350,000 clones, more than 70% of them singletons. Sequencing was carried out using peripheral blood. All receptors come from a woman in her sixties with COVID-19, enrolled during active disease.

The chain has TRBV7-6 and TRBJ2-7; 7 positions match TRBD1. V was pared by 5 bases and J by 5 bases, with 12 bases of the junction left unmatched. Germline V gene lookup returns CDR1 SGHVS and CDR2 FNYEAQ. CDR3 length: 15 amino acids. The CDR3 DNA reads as TGTGCCAGCAGCCCGGATGACGGGACAGCTAACGAGCAGTACTTC. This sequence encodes CASSPDDGTANEQYF.

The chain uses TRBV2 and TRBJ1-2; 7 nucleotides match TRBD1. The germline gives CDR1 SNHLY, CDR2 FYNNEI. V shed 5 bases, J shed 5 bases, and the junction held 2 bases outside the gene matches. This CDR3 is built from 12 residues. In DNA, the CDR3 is TGTGCCAGCAGTTTGACAGGGTATGGCTACACCTTC. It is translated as CASSLTGYGYTF.